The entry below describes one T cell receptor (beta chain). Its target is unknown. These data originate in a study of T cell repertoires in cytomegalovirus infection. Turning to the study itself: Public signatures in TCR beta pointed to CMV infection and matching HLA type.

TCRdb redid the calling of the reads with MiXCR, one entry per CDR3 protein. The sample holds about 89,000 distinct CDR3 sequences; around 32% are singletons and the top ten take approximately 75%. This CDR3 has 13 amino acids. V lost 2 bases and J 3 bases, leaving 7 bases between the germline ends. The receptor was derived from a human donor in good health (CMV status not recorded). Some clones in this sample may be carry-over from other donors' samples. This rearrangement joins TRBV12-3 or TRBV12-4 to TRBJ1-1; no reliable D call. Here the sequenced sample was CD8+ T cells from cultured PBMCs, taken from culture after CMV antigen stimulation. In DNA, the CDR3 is TGTGCCAGCAGTTTAAATGGTTACACTGAAGCTTTCTTT. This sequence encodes CASSLNGYTEAFF.